The entry below gives a single TCR beta chain sequence along with its context. The same CDR3 can be traced to other DNA sequences in this sample. Per the study methods: Amplification of reference gene primers provided the estimated nucleated cell counts. TCRdb keeps only in-frame clones here, not all; method: immunoSEQ multiplex PCR. That table supplies the V and J calls and clone size; D and trimming were determined from the DNA. Of roughly 52,000 clones listed, about 86% were seen once; the top ten hold around 5.2%. The data were taken from a study of blood T cell repertoires in COVID-19. Whole-study context: Samples taken during acute and convalescent COVID-19 were collected in the United States, Italy and Spain. Nucleic acid was either cDNA or gDNA, and it came from T cells, B-cell-depleted T cells, or PBMCs.

Germline CDR1 is SNHLY and CDR2 is FYNNEI. The CDR3 has 16 amino acids. V shed 5 bases and J 3 bases; nucleotides not matched to a gene: 5. This chain connects TRBV2 to TRBJ2-1; TRBD1 aligns across 12 bases. Sample: peripheral blood. The sequence came from a human donor in a cohort sampled during active COVID-19. Here the CDR3 reads CASSLGTGGSYNEQFF. Here the CDR3 DNA reads TGTGCCAGCAGTCTTGGGACAGGGGGCAGCTACAATGAGCAGTTCTTC.